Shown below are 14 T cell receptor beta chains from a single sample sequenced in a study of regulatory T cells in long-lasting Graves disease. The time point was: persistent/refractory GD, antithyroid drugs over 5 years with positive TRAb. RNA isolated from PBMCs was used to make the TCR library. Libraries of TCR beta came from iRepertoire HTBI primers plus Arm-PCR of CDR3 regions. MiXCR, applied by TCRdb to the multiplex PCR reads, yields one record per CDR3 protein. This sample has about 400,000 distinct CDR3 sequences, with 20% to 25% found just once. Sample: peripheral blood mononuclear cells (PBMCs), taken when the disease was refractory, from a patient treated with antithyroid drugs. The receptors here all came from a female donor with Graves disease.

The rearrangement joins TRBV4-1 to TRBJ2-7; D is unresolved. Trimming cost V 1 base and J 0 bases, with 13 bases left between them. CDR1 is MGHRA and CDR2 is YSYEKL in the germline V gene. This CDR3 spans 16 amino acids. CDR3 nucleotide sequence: TGCGCCAGCAGCCAAGTATACGGATATGGCTCCTACGAGCAGTACTTC. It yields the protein CASSQVYGYGSYEQYF.

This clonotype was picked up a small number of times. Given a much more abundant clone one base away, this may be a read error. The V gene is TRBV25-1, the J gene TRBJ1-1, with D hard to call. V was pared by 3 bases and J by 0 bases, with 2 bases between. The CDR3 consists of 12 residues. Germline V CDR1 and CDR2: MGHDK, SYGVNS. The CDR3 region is CASSDMNTEAFF. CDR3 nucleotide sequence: TGTGCCAGCAGTGACATGAACACTGAAGCTTTCTTT.

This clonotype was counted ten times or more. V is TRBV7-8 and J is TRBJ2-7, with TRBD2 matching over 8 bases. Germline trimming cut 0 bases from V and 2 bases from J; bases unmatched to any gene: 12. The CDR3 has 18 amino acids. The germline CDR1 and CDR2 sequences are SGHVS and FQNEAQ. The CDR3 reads CASSLARAGGIPPYEQYF. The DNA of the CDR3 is TGTGCCAGCAGCTTAGCTAGGGCGGGAGGCATCCCTCCCTACGAGCAGTACTTC.

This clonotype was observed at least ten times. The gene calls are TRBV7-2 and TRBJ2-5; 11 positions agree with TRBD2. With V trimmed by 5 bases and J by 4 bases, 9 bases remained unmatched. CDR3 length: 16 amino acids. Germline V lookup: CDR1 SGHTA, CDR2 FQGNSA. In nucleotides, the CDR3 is TGTGCCAGCAGCCTCATGGGCCTAGCGGGGGGAGAGACCCAGTACTTC. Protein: CASSLMGLAGGETQYF. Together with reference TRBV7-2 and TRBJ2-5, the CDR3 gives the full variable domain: GAGVSQSPSNKVTEKGKDVELRCDPISGHTALYWYRQSLGQGLEFLIYFQGNSAPDKSGLPSDRFSAERTGGSVSTLTIQRTQQEDSAVYLCASSLMGLAGGETQYFGPGTRLLVL.

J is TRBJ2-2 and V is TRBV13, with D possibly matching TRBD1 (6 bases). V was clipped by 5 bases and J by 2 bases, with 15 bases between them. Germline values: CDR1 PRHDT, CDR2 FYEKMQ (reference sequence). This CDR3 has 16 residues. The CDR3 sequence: CASSLDRNYNTGELFF. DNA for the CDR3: TGTGCCAGCAGCCTTGACAGGAACTACAACACCGGGGAGCTGTTTTTT.

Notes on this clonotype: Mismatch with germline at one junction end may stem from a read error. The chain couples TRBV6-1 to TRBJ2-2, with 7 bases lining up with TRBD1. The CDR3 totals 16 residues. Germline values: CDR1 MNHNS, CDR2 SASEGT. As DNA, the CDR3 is TGTGCCAGCAGTATAACAGGGGCCTCGAAGACCGGGGAGCTGTTTTTT. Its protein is CASSITGASKTGELFF.

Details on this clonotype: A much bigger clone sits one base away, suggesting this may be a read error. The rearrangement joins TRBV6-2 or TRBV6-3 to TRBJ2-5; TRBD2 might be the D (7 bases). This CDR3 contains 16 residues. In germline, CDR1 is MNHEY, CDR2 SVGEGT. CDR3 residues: CASSYSAGAYQGTQYF. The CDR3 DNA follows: TGTGCCAGCAGTTACTCCGCGGGGGCCTACCAAGGGACCCAGTACTTC.

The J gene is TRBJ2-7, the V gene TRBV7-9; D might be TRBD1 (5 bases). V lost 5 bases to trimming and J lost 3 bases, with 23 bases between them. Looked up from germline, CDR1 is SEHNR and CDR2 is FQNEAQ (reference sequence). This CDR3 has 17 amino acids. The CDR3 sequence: CASSHFFYQGDNYEQYF. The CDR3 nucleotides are TGTGCCAGCAGCCACTTTTTTTATCAGGGTGATAACTACGAGCAGTACTTC.

The CDR3 protein is CASPQSRGWSWYGYTF. The CDR3 DNA is TGTGCCAGCCCGCAAAGTCGGGGGTGGTCTTGGTATGGCTACACCTTC. The V call is TRBV9, the J call TRBJ1-2; possible D gene TRBD1, 5 bases. The CDR3 sequence is 16 residues long. Germline V gene data show CDR1 as SGDLS and CDR2 as YYNGEE. Trimming shortened V by 7 bases and J by 5 bases, and 24 bases separated the two germline ends. Filled out from reference TRBV9 and TRBJ1-2, the complete variable domain reads DSGVTQTPKHLITATGQRVTLRCSPRSGDLSVYWYQQSLDQGLQFLIQYYNGEERAKGNILERFSAQQFPDLHSELNLSSLELGDSALYFCASPQSRGWSWYGYTFGSGTRLTVV.

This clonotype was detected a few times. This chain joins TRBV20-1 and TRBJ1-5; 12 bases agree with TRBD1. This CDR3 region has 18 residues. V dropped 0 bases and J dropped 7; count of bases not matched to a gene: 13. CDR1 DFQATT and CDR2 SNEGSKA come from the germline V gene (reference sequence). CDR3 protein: CSAREVPGQGTGGQPQHF. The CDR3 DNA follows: TGCAGTGCTAGAGAAGTCCCGGGACAGGGGACAGGGGGCCAGCCCCAGCATTTT.

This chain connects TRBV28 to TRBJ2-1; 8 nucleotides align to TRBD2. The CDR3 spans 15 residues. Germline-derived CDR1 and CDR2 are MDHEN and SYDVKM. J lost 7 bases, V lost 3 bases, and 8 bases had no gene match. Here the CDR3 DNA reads TGTGCCAGCAGTTTTTTCCGCGGGAGGCAAAATGAGCAGTTCTTC. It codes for CASSFFRGRQNEQFF.

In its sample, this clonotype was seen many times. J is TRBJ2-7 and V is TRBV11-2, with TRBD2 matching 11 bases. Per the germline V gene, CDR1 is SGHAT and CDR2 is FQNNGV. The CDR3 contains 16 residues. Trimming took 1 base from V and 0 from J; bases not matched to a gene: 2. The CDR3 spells CASSLVAGGPSYEQYF. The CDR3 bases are TGTGCCAGCAGCTTAGTAGCGGGAGGGCCCTCCTACGAGCAGTACTTC.

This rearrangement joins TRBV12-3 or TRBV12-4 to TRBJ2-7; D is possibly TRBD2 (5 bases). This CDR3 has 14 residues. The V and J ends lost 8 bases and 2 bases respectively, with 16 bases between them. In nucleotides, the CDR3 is TGTGCCAGCCTTTTGGGCGGGCGGCCCTACGAGCAGTACTTC. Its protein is CASLLGGRPYEQYF.

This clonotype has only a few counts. The CDR3 loop is CASTDPPAGEYNEQFF. The CDR3 region has the DNA TGTGCCAGCACCGACCCCCCGGCGGGAGAGTACAATGAGCAGTTCTTC. The V gene is TRBV6-1, the J gene TRBJ2-1, with TRBD2 matching over 7 bases. Trimming removed 7 bases from V and 4 bases from J; junction bases left unmatched: 13. Germline V gene lookup returns CDR1 MNHNS and CDR2 SASEGT. This CDR3 is 16 amino acids long.